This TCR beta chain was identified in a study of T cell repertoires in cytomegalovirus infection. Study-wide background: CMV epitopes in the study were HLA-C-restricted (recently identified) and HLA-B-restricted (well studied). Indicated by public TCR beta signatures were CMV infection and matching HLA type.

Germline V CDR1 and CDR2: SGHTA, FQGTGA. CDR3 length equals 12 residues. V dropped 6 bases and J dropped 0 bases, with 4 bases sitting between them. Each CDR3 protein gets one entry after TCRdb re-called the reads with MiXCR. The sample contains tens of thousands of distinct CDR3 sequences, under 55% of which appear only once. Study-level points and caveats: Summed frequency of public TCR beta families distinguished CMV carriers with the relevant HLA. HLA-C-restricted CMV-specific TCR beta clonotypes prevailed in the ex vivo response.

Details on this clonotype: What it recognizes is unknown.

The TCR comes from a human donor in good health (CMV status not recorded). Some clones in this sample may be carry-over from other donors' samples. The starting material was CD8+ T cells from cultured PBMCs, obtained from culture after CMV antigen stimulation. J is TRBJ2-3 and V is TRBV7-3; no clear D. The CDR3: CASRSSTDTQYF. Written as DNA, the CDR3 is TGTGCCAGCAGGTCTAGCACAGATACGCAGTATTTT.